The 15 T cell receptor beta chains given below trace back to one sample, sequenced in a study of blood T cell repertoires in COVID-19. Method: immunoSEQ multiplex PCR; TCRdb's copy keeps in-frame clones and lacks some. The repertoire holds about 250,000 clones, with around 84% as singletons. Sequencing was performed on PBMCs or T cells enriched from blood (not recorded which). The source is a man younger than 35 who had recovered from COVID-19.

The chain uses TRBV27 and TRBJ1-6; the D gene is possibly TRBD1 (6 bases). Germline V gene lookup returns CDR1 MNHEY and CDR2 SMNVEV (reference sequence). The CDR3 totals 14 residues. The V and J ends lost 2 bases and 9 bases respectively, with 11 bases between them. The CDR3 is CASSLTGFASPLHF. The CDR3 nucleotides read TGTGCCAGCAGTTTAACAGGGTTTGCTTCACCCCTCCACTTT.

The chain recombines TRBV5-1 with TRBJ2-1; the match to TRBD2 covers 11 bases. J lost 8 bases, V lost 0 bases, and 4 bases had no gene match. Germline CDR1 SGHRS, CDR2 YFSETQ. This CDR3 is 15 amino acids long. CDR3 protein: CASSLGVAGGDEQFF. The CDR3 nucleotides are TGCGCCAGCAGCTTGGGTGTAGCGGGAGGGGATGAGCAGTTCTTC.

The chain couples TRBV10-1 to TRBJ1-1; 7 bases are shared with TRBD1. V was clipped by 6 bases and J by 2 bases; unmatched bases: 9. CDR3 size: 15 residues. Germline lookup yields CDR1 WNHNN and CDR2 SYGVQD (reference sequence). The CDR3 nucleotides read TGCGCCAGCAGCGACCCCGGGACAGATAACACTGAAGCTTTCTTT. Translating gives CASSDPGTDNTEAFF.

This clone showed up just a few times. The chain is built from TRBV4-2 and TRBJ1-4; D is unresolved. Germline lookup yields CDR1 LGHNA and CDR2 YNFKEQ. The length of the CDR3 is 15 residues. V lost 2 bases and J 0 bases, leaving 7 bases between the germline ends. CDR3 sequence reads: CASSQTSATNEKLFF. As DNA, the CDR3 is TGTGCCAGCAGCCAAACAAGTGCAACTAATGAAAAACTGTTTTTT.

The V call is TRBV7-8, the J call TRBJ1-4, with a weak D call TRBD1 (5 bases). Germline CDR1 SGHVS, CDR2 FQNEAQ. V was clipped by 0 bases and J by 8 bases, with 10 bases between them. CDR3 length equals 14 residues. CDR3 coding DNA: TGTGCCAGCAGCTTAGCGGAGACAGACGAAAAACTGTTTTTT. Amino acids: CASSLAETDEKLFF.

The rearrangement uses TRBV2 and TRBJ1-2, with 7 bases lining up with TRBD1. The CDR3 length is 15 residues. CDR1 and CDR2 (germline): SNHLY, FYNNEI. With 10 bases clipped from V and 4 bases from J, the junction kept 15 bases outside the gene matches. The CDR3 reads CAIINRGAASYGYTF. For the CDR3, the DNA is TGTGCCATTATCAACAGGGGAGCGGCGTCCTATGGCTACACCTTC.

The V call is TRBV4-1, the J call TRBJ1-5; TRBD1 might be the D (5 bases). V lost 1 base and J 4 bases, leaving 11 bases between the germline ends. The germline V gene has CDR1 MGHRA and CDR2 YSYEKL. The CDR3 totals 15 residues. CDR3 in DNA: TGCGCCAGCAGCCAAGTCGTCTCAGGGAATCAGCCCCAGCATTTT. This gives the protein CASSQVVSGNQPQHF.

This clone was found once. The chain has TRBV7-6 and TRBJ1-5, with 9 bases that match TRBD1. The ends lost 1 base at V and 2 bases at J; junction bases unmatched: 12. Germline V gives CDR1 SGHVS, CDR2 FNYEAQ. The CDR3 covers 19 residues. In nucleotides, the CDR3 is TGTGCCAGCAGCTTAGACCCATCCGGGACAGGGTTGGGCAATCAGCCCCAGCATTTT. It translates to CASSLDPSGTGLGNQPQHF. The variable domain in full, with the rest retrieved from reference TRBV7-6 and TRBJ1-5, is GAGVSQSPRYKVTKRGQDVALRCDPISGHVSLYWYRQALGQGPEFLTYFNYEAQQDKSGLPNDRFSAERPEGSISTLTIQRTEQRDSAMYRCASSLDPSGTGLGNQPQHFGDGTRLSIL.

The chain couples TRBV19 to TRBJ2-2, with D perhaps matching TRBD1 (7 bases). Germline V gene sequence: CDR1 LNHDA, CDR2 SQIVND (reference sequence). The V end lost 5 bases, the J end lost 4 bases, and 14 bases lay between the germline ends. The CDR3 contains 15 residues. CDR3 amino acids: CASSRGTVGTGELFF. CDR3 in DNA: TGTGCCAGTAGTCGGGGGACAGTTGGCACCGGGGAGCTGTTTTTT. Variable domain in full (rest from reference TRBV19 and TRBJ2-2): DGGITQSPKYLFRKEGQNVTLSCEQNLNHDAMYWYRQDPGQGLRLIYYSQIVNDFQKGDIAEGYSVSREKKESFPLTVTSAQKNPTAFYLCASSRGTVGTGELFFGEGSRLTVL.

This rearrangement joins TRBV5-6 to TRBJ1-5, with D possibly TRBD1 on 6 matching bases. V was trimmed by 0 bases and J by 6 bases, leaving 16 bases between them. The length of the CDR3 is 16 residues. CDR1 SGHDT and CDR2 YYEEEE come from the germline V gene. CDR3 loop: CASSLGTAQRGQPQHF. CDR3 in DNA: TGTGCCAGCAGCTTGGGGACAGCTCAAAGGGGTCAGCCCCAGCATTTT.

V and J are TRBV12-3 or TRBV12-4 and TRBJ1-2; maybe TRBD1 (5 bases). V lost 3 bases to trimming and J lost 8 bases, with 10 bases between them. This CDR3 has 12 amino acids. This CDR3 reads CASSFGHPGYTF. The CDR3 region has the DNA TGTGCCAGCAGTTTCGGACATCCCGGCTACACCTTC.

The count of this clone is one. This chain connects TRBV30 to TRBJ2-1; maybe TRBD2 (6 bases). The CDR3 length is 15 residues. Germline V gives CDR1 GTSNPN, CDR2 SVGIG (reference sequence). The V end lost 1 base, the J end lost 7 bases, and 17 bases lay between the germline ends. The CDR3 loop is CAWSEGVISGNEQFF. CDR3 bases: TGTGCCTGGAGTGAGGGAGTTATAAGCGGGAATGAGCAGTTCTTC.

The rearrangement joins TRBV5-1 to TRBJ1-4; 7 nucleotides align to TRBD1. This CDR3 is 15 amino acids long. CDR1 and CDR2 (germline): SGHRS, YFSETQ. Trimming took 4 bases from V and 7 from J; bases not matched to a gene: 10. CDR3 nucleotides: TGCGCCAGCAGCGGTCCCGGGACAGTTGGTGAAAAACTGTTTTTT. Its translation is CASSGPGTVGEKLFF. Full variable domain (missing parts from reference TRBV5-1 and TRBJ1-4): KAGVTQTPRYLIKTRGQQVTLSCSPISGHRSVSWYQQTPGQGLQFLFEYFSETQRNKGNFPGRFSGRQFSNSRSEMNVSTLELGDSALYLCASSGPGTVGEKLFFGSGTQLSVL.

This clone has a single count. The chain is built from TRBV7-9 and TRBJ1-1, with a weak D call TRBD1 (5 bases). V was trimmed by 5 bases and J by 5 bases, leaving 18 bases between them. Germline V gene sequence: CDR1 SEHNR, CDR2 FQNEAQ (reference sequence). CDR3 length: 15 amino acids. Written as DNA, the CDR3 is TGTGCCAGCAGCCCCCTCCCCAGGGCTGGGACTGAAGCTTTCTTT. This gives the protein CASSPLPRAGTEAFF.

The rearrangement joins TRBV6-5 to TRBJ2-5, with 12 bases matching TRBD2. The length of the CDR3 is 15 residues. Germline lookup yields CDR1 MNHEY and CDR2 SVGAGI. V lost 4 bases to trimming and J lost 4 bases; unmatched junction nucleotides: 4. The chain's CDR3 is CASSSLAGGPETQYF. CDR3 nucleotide sequence: TGTGCCAGCAGTTCCCTAGCGGGGGGGCCAGAGACCCAGTACTTC.